This T cell receptor (beta chain) was identified during a study of CD8 T cells in ankylosing spondylitis. MiXCR was run by TCRdb on the 5' RACE reads, yielding one entry per CDR3 protein. The profile covers 290,000 or so distinct CDR3 sequences, with roughly 20% appearing a single time and roughly 4% taken by the ten largest. This CDR3 is 16 amino acids long. V lost 4 bases, J lost 6 bases, and 12 bases stayed unmatched. Germline V lookup: CDR1 MNHEY, CDR2 SVGEGT. Findings and limits, study-wide: Reports say disease-linked clones showed up significantly more in matched ankylosing spondylitis synovial fluid.

As to this clonotype: The antigen remains unidentified.

The TCR originated in a female donor with ankylosing spondylitis or in good health (not recorded which). V and J are TRBV6-2 or TRBV6-3 and TRBJ2-3; TRBD2 matches 8 bases. Sequencing was done on a sample of blood, either unsorted or a sorted T cell fraction (not recorded which). CDR3 sequence (DNA): TGTGCCAGCAGTTTTGGTGGTCAGCGGGAGTATGATACGCAGTATTTT. Its translation is CASSFGGQREYDTQYF.